The clone carrying this T cell receptor (beta chain) was seen only once. As yet, its antigen is unknown. The data are from a study of blood T cells in healthy people across ages. Unmatched junction bases numbered 13, after V lost 5 bases and J lost 0 bases. The CDR3 covers 18 residues. Per the germline V gene, CDR1 is LNHNV and CDR2 is YYDKDF (reference sequence). The second PCR ran roughly 7 to 11 cycles with a sample-barcoded 5' primer and J-beta primers. MiXCR was run by TCRdb on the 5' RACE reads, yielding one entry per CDR3 protein. Of fewer than 2,000,000 distinct CDR3 sequences detected, about 31% appear once; the ten largest clones hold over 9%. They isolated at least 7 million PBMCs from each sample. Study conclusions and caveats: PBMCs left unsorted prevented a conclusive naive versus antigen-experienced comparison. Samples with more naive T cells showed higher observed beta diversity. From one million sequenced T cells, diversity estimates were lower bounds.

The chain carries TRBV15 and TRBJ2-4, with 7 bases aligning to TRBD2. This receptor was taken from a woman aged 30 to 39 in good health. The sample comprised blood. The CDR3 DNA sequence: TGTGCCACCAGCCAAGGGCTAGCGGAAGCACTAGCCAAAAACATTCAGTACTTC. It is translated as CATSQGLAEALAKNIQYF.